The next 15 T cell receptor beta chains were all read from a single sample in a study of shared clonotypes between healthy human individuals. CD45RO-negative, CCR7-positively selected cells formed the naive CD8 fraction, excluding terminally differentiated effector memory CD45RA+ cells. The table came from immunoSEQ multiplex PCR; TCRdb's copy has only in-frame clones and leaves some out. The table includes about 2.1 million clones, 93% detected once. Specimen: naive CD8+ T cells from PBMCs. All receptors come from a man younger than 30 in good health. Some clones in this sample may be carry-over from other donors' samples.

This chain connects TRBV28 to TRBJ2-6; TRBD1 matches at 7 bases. In germline, CDR1 is MDHEN, CDR2 SYDVKM. The CDR3 extends over 16 amino acids. The junction had 4 bases not matched to a gene; V was cut back by 3 bases and J by 2 bases. The CDR3 spells CASSLNRGTGANVLTF. The CDR3 DNA reads as TGTGCCAGCAGTTTGAACAGGGGAACTGGGGCCAACGTCCTGACTTTC.

This clone was picked up a small number of times. The same CDR3 also results from other DNA sequences found in this sample. This chain links TRBV6-5 with TRBJ1-5; D perhaps matches TRBD1 (5 bases). Per the germline V gene, CDR1 is MNHEY and CDR2 is SVGAGI. This CDR3 comprises 13 residues. V was cut by 2 bases and J by 7 bases, with 9 bases left in between. CDR3: CASSYQGGQPQHF. DNA of the CDR3: TGTGCCAGCAGTTACCAGGGCGGCCAGCCCCAGCATTTT.

The chain employs TRBV10-1 and TRBJ2-7; D is perhaps TRBD1 (7 bases). Per the germline V gene, CDR1 is WNHNN and CDR2 is SYGVQD (reference sequence). Trimming left V 0 bases short and J 3 bases short, with 15 bases between. The CDR3 consists of 16 residues. The CDR3 here is CASSESMEGAGYEQYF. The CDR3 DNA sequence: TGCGCCAGCAGTGAGTCTATGGAGGGGGCGGGCTACGAGCAGTACTTC.

This chain uses TRBV11-2 with TRBJ2-5, with D unclear. The germline V and J ends were trimmed by 2 bases and 5 bases, with 15 bases remaining between them. The CDR3 extends over 15 amino acids. Germline CDR1 is SGHAT and CDR2 is FQNNGV. CDR3 coding DNA: TGTGCCAGCAGCTTATTAGGAACTGAACGGGAGACCCAGTACTTC. It codes for CASSLLGTERETQYF.

The chain joins TRBV29-1 to TRBJ2-1; 12 nucleotides match TRBD2. Germline CDR1 and CDR2: SQVTM and ANQGSEA. The CDR3 extends over 17 amino acids. V was clipped by 2 bases and J by 8 bases; unmatched bases: 13. DNA of the CDR3: TGCAGCGTTGAACTAGCGGGAGGGCCCTCGATGGCCGATGAGCAGTTCTTC. This codes for CSVELAGGPSMADEQFF.

The gene calls are TRBV27 and TRBJ2-7, with 10 positions matching TRBD2. With 4 bases clipped from V and 3 bases from J, the junction kept 6 bases outside the gene matches. The CDR3 has 15 residues. Germline V gene data show CDR1 as MNHEY and CDR2 as SMNVEV (reference sequence). In nucleotides, the CDR3 is TGTGCCAGCAGTTCCCTACTAGCGGGAATCTACGAGCAGTACTTC. Translating gives CASSSLLAGIYEQYF.

The chain recombines TRBV7-7 with TRBJ2-3, with TRBD1 matching over 7 bases. The germline gives CDR1 SSHAT, CDR2 FNYEAQ (reference sequence). Trimming cost V 5 bases and J 2 bases; bases outside gene matches: 4. The CDR3 totals 14 residues. CDR3 sequence: CASSLQGNTDTQYF. The CDR3 nucleotides are TGTGCCAGCAGCCTACAGGGGAACACAGATACGCAGTATTTT.

The V gene is TRBV4-1, the J gene TRBJ2-1; TRBD1 matches 8 bases. Germline V gene data show CDR1 as MGHRA and CDR2 as YSYEKL. The V gene end was trimmed by 3 bases and the J gene end by 6 bases; junction bases not matched to a gene: 4. CDR3 size: 14 residues. The CDR3 DNA sequence: TGCGCCAGCAGCCAGGAGGACAGGGCCAATGAGCAGTTCTTC. This gives the protein CASSQEDRANEQFF.

The CDR3 coding sequence is TGCGCCAGCAGCTTGGTGCCTAGCGCCGGCGATACGCAGTATTTT. Encoded protein: CASSLVPSAGDTQYF. The gene calls are TRBV5-1 and TRBJ2-3; perhaps TRBD2 as D (6 bases). The V gene's germline CDR1 is SGHRS and CDR2 YFSETQ. The ends were cut back, 0 bases at V and 6 bases at J, with 14 bases in the middle. The CDR3 length is 15 residues.

CDR3 loop: CASSYSSSSNTEAFF. In DNA, the CDR3 is TGTGCCAGCAGTTACTCGTCCTCCTCGAACACTGAAGCTTTCTTT. The V gene is TRBV6-5, the J gene TRBJ1-1; no clear D gene. Germline V gene lookup returns CDR1 MNHEY and CDR2 SVGAGI. Trimming pared 0 bases from V and 1 base from J, leaving 9 bases between. The CDR3 contains 15 residues.

J is TRBJ2-1 and V is TRBV10-3; 7 positions agree with TRBD1. Trimming cost V 5 bases and J 1 base; bases outside gene matches: 5. This CDR3 has 15 residues. In germline, CDR1 is ENHRY, CDR2 SYGVKD. The CDR3 nucleotides read TGTGCCATCAGTCAGACAGGGATTTCCTACAATGAGCAGTTCTTC. Translated: CAISQTGISYNEQFF.

This chain uses TRBV6-6 with TRBJ2-5, with a tentative D call TRBD1 (6 bases). The CDR3 is made up of 15 amino acids. V was trimmed by 2 bases and J by 3 bases, leaving 13 bases between them. Germline V gene lookup returns CDR1 MNHNY and CDR2 SVGAGI (reference sequence). CDR3 coding DNA: TGTGCCAGCAGTTACGGCAGGGGAGTAAAAGAGACCCAGTACTTC. It specifies CASSYGRGVKETQYF.

This clone has only a few counts. The chain joins TRBV27 to TRBJ1-1; D might be TRBD1 (5 bases). The V and J ends lost 2 bases and 1 base respectively, with 8 bases between them. CDR1 is MNHEY and CDR2 is SMNVEV in the germline V gene (reference sequence). The CDR3 is 14 residues long. DNA for the CDR3: TGTGCCAGCAGTTTACCGGGGCAGAACACTGAAGCTTTCTTT. Translation: CASSLPGQNTEAFF.

The chain uses TRBV2 and TRBJ2-5; 7 bases fit TRBD1. Germline CDR1 is SNHLY and CDR2 is FYNNEI. This CDR3 has 13 amino acids. The V segment lost 10 bases and the J segment 2 bases; nucleotides outside the gene matches: 7. CDR3 sequence: CAIRTGFQETQYF. The CDR3 DNA sequence: TGTGCCATTCGGACAGGCTTTCAAGAGACCCAGTACTTC.

Remarks on this clone: At the DNA level, this CDR3 is encoded by other sequences in the same sample as well. The genes are TRBV13 and TRBJ2-5; TRBD1 matches at 8 bases. Per germline, CDR1 PRHDT and CDR2 FYEKMQ (reference sequence). Germline trimming cut 5 bases from V and 7 bases from J; bases unmatched to any gene: 6. The CDR3 is 13 residues long. The CDR3 bases are TGTGCCAGCAGCCCCGGGACAGGCGGGACCCAGTACTTC. Its protein product is CASSPGTGGTQYF. The whole variable domain, filled in from reference TRBV13 and TRBJ2-5, reads AAGVIQSPRHLIKEKRETATLKCYPIPRHDTVYWYQQGPGQDPQFLISFYEKMQSDKGSIPDRFSAQQFSDYHSELNMSSLELGDSALYFCASSPGTGGTQYFGPGTRLLVL.